Sequencing of this T cell receptor beta chain was carried out in a study of cytomegalovirus exposure and HLA in healthy donors. The count of this clone is one. 13 Jbeta primers and 60 Vbeta primers were used for the PCR. Only in-frame clones appear in the TCRdb table, and some are missing; sequencing was by immunoSEQ multiplex PCR. The sample has under 150,000 clones; about 82% are singletons. V lost 4 bases to trimming and J lost 5 bases, with 15 bases between them. Per the germline V gene, CDR1 is LGHNA and CDR2 is YSLEER. This CDR3 comprises 14 residues. The sample was PBMCs. The receptor comes from a woman aged 40 to 50 in good health and CMV-seropositive. The chain is built from TRBV4-3 and TRBJ2-7, with D possibly TRBD2 on 5 matching bases. This CDR3 reads CASSPGRAGHEQYF. The CDR3 DNA sequence: TGCGCCAGCAGCCCTGGAAGGGCGGGCCACGAGCAGTACTTC.